This T cell receptor (beta chain) was identified in a study of cytomegalovirus exposure and HLA in healthy donors. The study, taken as a whole, reports: V- and J-gene trimming in TCR beta was tied to a missense DCLRE1C variant by an analysis performed later.

Researchers ran the PCR with 60 Vbeta and 13 Jbeta primers. Methods used by the authors: Later work found 80 million or so unique TCR beta chains, with about 10 million shared. TCRdb's table, derived via immunoSEQ multiplex PCR, lists solely in-frame clones and lacks some. V and J calls and clone size are given by that table; D and trimming were obtained from the DNA. The table shows 65,000 to 70,000 clones, with roughly four fifths occurring only once. The CDR3 contains 17 residues. Germline trimming cut 6 bases from V and 3 bases from J; bases unmatched to any gene: 13. The germline gives CDR1 GTSNPN, CDR2 SVGIG (reference sequence). This clone has a single count. Antigen: not known.

The chain is built from TRBV30 and TRBJ2-3; 12 positions match TRBD2. The receptor comes from a woman between 25 and 40 years old in good health and CMV-seropositive. The specimen sequenced was PBMCs. This CDR3 reads CACHDPLLAGGTDTQYF. In DNA form, the CDR3 reads TGTGCCTGCCATGACCCTCTACTAGCGGGAGGAACAGATACGCAGTATTTT.